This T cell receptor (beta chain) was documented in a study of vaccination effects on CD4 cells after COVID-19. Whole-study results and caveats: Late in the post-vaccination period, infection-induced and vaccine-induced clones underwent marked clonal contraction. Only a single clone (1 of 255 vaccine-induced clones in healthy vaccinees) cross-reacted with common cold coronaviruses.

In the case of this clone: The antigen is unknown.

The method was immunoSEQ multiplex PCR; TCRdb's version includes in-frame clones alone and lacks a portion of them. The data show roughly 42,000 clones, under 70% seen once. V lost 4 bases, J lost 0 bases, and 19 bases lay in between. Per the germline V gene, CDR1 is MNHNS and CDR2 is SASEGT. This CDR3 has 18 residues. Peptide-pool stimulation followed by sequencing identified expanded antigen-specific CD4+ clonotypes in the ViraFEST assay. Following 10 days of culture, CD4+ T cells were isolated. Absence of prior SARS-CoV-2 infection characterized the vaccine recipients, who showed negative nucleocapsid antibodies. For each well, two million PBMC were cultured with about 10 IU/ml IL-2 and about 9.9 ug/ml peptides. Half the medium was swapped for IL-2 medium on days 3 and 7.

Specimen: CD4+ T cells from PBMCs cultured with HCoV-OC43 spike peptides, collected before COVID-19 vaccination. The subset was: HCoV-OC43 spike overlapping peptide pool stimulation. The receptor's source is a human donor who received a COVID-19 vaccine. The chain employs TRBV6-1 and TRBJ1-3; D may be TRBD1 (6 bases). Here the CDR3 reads CASSVEMLSGVSGNTIYF. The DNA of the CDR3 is TGTGCCAGCAGTGTTGAAATGTTGTCAGGGGTCTCTGGAAACACCATATATTTT.